This passage covers 22 T cell receptor beta chains from one sample sequenced in a study of blood T cell repertoires in COVID-19. The data were produced by immunoSEQ multiplex PCR, yet TCRdb's version contains in-frame clones alone and is incomplete. Counted here are roughly 250,000 clones, about 88% occurring once; the ten biggest clones make up 2.1%. Sequenced input: peripheral blood. The receptors originated from a woman aged 40 to 55 who had recovered from COVID-19.

This clone occurred a few times. This chain connects TRBV19 to TRBJ1-5, with 8 bases aligning to TRBD1. CDR1 and CDR2 (germline): LNHDA, SQIVND (reference sequence). Germline trimming cut 3 bases from V and 5 bases from J; bases unmatched to any gene: 9. This CDR3 has 16 amino acids. In DNA form, the CDR3 reads TGTGCCAGTAGTATTCCCTCCGGGACAGGTCATCAGCCCCAGCATTTT. Translated: CASSIPSGTGHQPQHF.

The chain carries TRBV12-5 and TRBJ2-1; 7 bases align to TRBD2. This CDR3 has 13 residues. Germline V gene lookup returns CDR1 LGHNT and CDR2 FRNRAP. V lost 4 bases and J lost 6; bases outside the gene matches: 3. CDR3 DNA sequence: TGTGCTAGTGGTTCCCGGACTAGCAATGAGCAGTTCTTC. Its protein is CASGSRTSNEQFF.

V gene TRBV7-9 combines with J gene TRBJ1-2, with 12 bases identical to TRBD1. The CDR3 contains 16 residues. The germline V gene encodes CDR1 SEHNR and CDR2 FQNEAQ (reference sequence). The V gene end was trimmed by 0 bases and the J gene end by 6 bases; junction bases not matched to a gene: 5. CDR3 DNA: TGTGCCAGCAGCTTAGCGTTCGGGACAGGGGGCGATGGCTACACCTTC. Translating it yields CASSLAFGTGGDGYTF.

V gene TRBV15 combines with J gene TRBJ1-1; D gene uncertain. Deletions cut 0 bases from V and 0 bases from J, with 5 bases between. The germline V gene encodes CDR1 LNHNV and CDR2 YYDKDF (reference sequence). The CDR3 has 14 amino acids. This CDR3 is CATSRDRVNTEAFF. CDR3 DNA: TGTGCCACCAGCAGAGATCGGGTGAACACTGAAGCTTTCTTT.

The genes are TRBV19 and TRBJ2-2; 12 bases match TRBD1. Germline V gene data show CDR1 as LNHDA and CDR2 as SQIVND (reference sequence). V gave up 7 bases and J gave up 9 bases; unmatched junction bases: 18. This CDR3 region has 18 residues. The CDR3 DNA sequence: TGTGCCAGTACCCCAAAGGGGTGGGACAGGGGGCCGCTGCGGGAGCTGTTTTTT. This translates into CASTPKGWDRGPLRELFF.

The V gene is TRBV7-2, the J gene TRBJ2-2, with a tentative D call TRBD2 (6 bases). Germline assignment: CDR1 SGHTA and CDR2 FQGNSA. CDR3 length: 16 amino acids. Between the trimmed V and J ends, which lost 1 base and 1 base, there was a span of 10 bases. As DNA, the CDR3 is TGTGCCAGCAGCTTAGTACTAGCAGTGAACACCGGGGAGCTGTTTTTT. Its translation: CASSLVLAVNTGELFF. Using reference TRBV7-2 and TRBJ2-2 for the parts outside the CDR3, the full variable domain is GAGVSQSPSNKVTEKGKDVELRCDPISGHTALYWYRQSLGQGLEFLIYFQGNSAPDKSGLPSDRFSAERTGGSVSTLTIQRTQQEDSAVYLCASSLVLAVNTGELFFGEGSRLTVL.

The J gene is TRBJ2-3, the V gene TRBV7-2; D is unclear. CDR3 length: 13 residues. Germline V gene lookup returns CDR1 SGHTA and CDR2 FQGNSA. With 2 bases removed from V and 6 bases from J, the gap between germline ends came to 9 bases. The CDR3: CASSLIVWDTQYF. The CDR3 DNA sequence: TGTGCCAGCAGCTTAATAGTGTGGGATACGCAGTATTTT.

The V gene is TRBV18, the J gene TRBJ2-5; D perhaps matches TRBD2 (6 bases). This CDR3 has 16 amino acids. Trimming took off 3 bases at V and 3 bases at J, with 17 bases between the two ends. The germline V gene has CDR1 KGHSH and CDR2 LQKENI. CDR3 loop: CASSPTGPGVKETQYF. Here the CDR3 DNA reads TGTGCCAGCTCACCTACGGGCCCGGGGGTGAAAGAGACCCAGTACTTC.

The V gene is TRBV15, the J gene TRBJ1-5; 10 bases line up with TRBD1. V lost 3 bases, J lost 3 bases, and 2 bases stayed unmatched. Germline CDR1 is LNHNV and CDR2 is YYDKDF (reference sequence). The CDR3 has 15 residues. The CDR3 loop is CATSRDRGFNQPQHF. As DNA, the CDR3 is TGTGCCACCAGCAGGGACAGGGGGTTCAATCAGCCCCAGCATTTT.

The rearrangement joins TRBV29-1 to TRBJ2-4, with 13 bases identical to TRBD2. The CDR3 is 16 residues long. Looked up from germline, CDR1 is SQVTM and CDR2 is ANQGSEA. Losses at the gene ends were 4 bases for V and 0 bases for J; bases not matched to a gene: 3. The CDR3 region has the DNA TGCAGCGTTGGGACTAGCGGGGGACTAGCCAAAAACATTCAGTACTTC. Translated, it gives CSVGTSGGLAKNIQYF.

The CDR3 here is CASSVGADTNEKLFF. The CDR3 DNA follows: TGTGCCAGCAGCGTAGGGGCAGATACTAATGAAAAACTGTTTTTT. The genes are TRBV9 and TRBJ1-4; no clear D. The CDR3 is 15 amino acids. Germline CDR1 and CDR2: SGDLS and YYNGEE. The germline V and J ends were trimmed by 0 bases and 2 bases, with 8 bases remaining between them.

The genes are TRBV2 and TRBJ2-5; TRBD2 agrees at 9 bases. Per germline, CDR1 SNHLY and CDR2 FYNNEI. CDR3 length equals 16 residues. V trimming: 7 bases; J trimming: 2 bases; junction bases outside the gene matches: 11. CDR3 bases: TGTGCCAGCAAACTCGCGGGTAGCGGGGGTCAAGAGACCCAGTACTTC. Its protein is CASKLAGSGGQETQYF.

The rearrangement uses TRBV7-8 and TRBJ1-4, with TRBD1 identical over 9 bases. The CDR3 covers 16 residues. The V segment lost 2 bases and the J segment 5 bases; nucleotides outside the gene matches: 6. Per the germline V gene, CDR1 is SGHVS and CDR2 is FQNEAQ. The CDR3 spells CASSLRGTGSNEKLFF. The CDR3 coding sequence is TGTGCCAGCAGCTTACGGGGGACAGGGTCGAATGAAAAACTGTTTTTT.

This chain uses TRBV29-1 with TRBJ2-3; a weak D match, TRBD1 (6 bases). Germline values: CDR1 SQVTM, CDR2 ANQGSEA. CDR3 length: 15 amino acids. Trimming removed 5 bases at V and 3 bases at J, with 18 bases between. CDR3 in amino acids: CSVRLTGKGTDTQYF. The CDR3 DNA reads TGCAGCGTTCGTCTAACAGGGAAAGGGACAGATACGCAGTATTTT.

V usage is TRBV27 and J usage is TRBJ1-2; 7 bases fit TRBD1. The CDR3 is 15 residues long. Germline V gene data show CDR1 as MNHEY and CDR2 as SMNVEV (reference sequence). V lost 6 bases, J lost 3 bases, and 10 bases stayed unmatched. As DNA, the CDR3 is TGTGCCAGCAGGCCCGCCGGACAGGTGTACTATGGCTACACCTTC. This sequence encodes CASRPAGQVYYGYTF.

A single count supports this clone. The chain recombines TRBV5-1 with TRBJ2-4; no definite D call. The CDR3 runs 15 residues. The V gene's germline CDR1 is SGHRS and CDR2 YFSETQ. The germline V and J ends were trimmed by 4 bases and 0 bases, with 11 bases remaining between them. The CDR3 region is CASSPTDIAKNIQYF. In nucleotides, the CDR3 is TGCGCCAGCAGCCCAACTGACATAGCCAAAAACATTCAGTACTTC.

J is TRBJ2-7 and V is TRBV5-1; TRBD1 might be the D (6 bases). The germline V gene has CDR1 SGHRS and CDR2 YFSETQ. CDR3 length: 14 residues. Trimming stripped 4 bases from V and 0 bases from J, with 11 bases between. This CDR3 reads CASSNDRSSYEQYF. As DNA, the CDR3 is TGCGCCAGCAGCAACGACAGGAGCTCCTACGAGCAGTACTTC.

The V gene is TRBV6-2 or TRBV6-3, the J gene TRBJ2-3; 9 nucleotides align to TRBD2. V lost 6 bases, J lost 1 base, and 17 bases stayed unmatched. This CDR3 contains 19 residues. Germline lookup yields CDR1 MNHEY and CDR2 SVGEGT. CDR3 DNA sequence: TGTGCCAGCAGCCCGTTGGTGACTAGCGGACCGATTCGCACAGATACGCAGTATTTT. Translation: CASSPLVTSGPIRTDTQYF.

This chain links TRBV11-2 with TRBJ2-7; perhaps TRBD2 as D (7 bases). Germline CDR1 reads SGHAT; CDR2 reads FQNNGV. There are 15 residues in the CDR3. V lost 5 bases and J lost 3, with 17 bases in between. CDR3: CASSQGREIYYEQYF. The CDR3 DNA reads as TGTGCCAGCAGCCAGGGGAGGGAAATTTACTACGAGCAGTACTTC.

This sequence joins TRBV5-5 and TRBJ2-4; TRBD1 aligns across 9 bases. V was clipped by 4 bases and J by 7 bases; unmatched bases: 6. There are 14 residues in the CDR3. Germline lookup yields CDR1 SGHKS and CDR2 YYEKEE (reference sequence). This CDR3 is CASSPRDRGNIQYF. CDR3 sequence (DNA): TGTGCCAGCAGCCCCCGTGACAGGGGGAACATTCAGTACTTC.

The chain carries TRBV4-3 and TRBJ2-7; TRBD2 agrees at 14 bases. This CDR3 is built from 15 residues. The V segment lost 4 bases and the J segment 4 bases; nucleotides outside the gene matches: 3. CDR1 LGHNA and CDR2 YSLEER come from the germline V gene. The CDR3 protein is CASSRGLAGAYEQYF. The CDR3 nucleotides are TGCGCCAGCAGCCGGGGACTAGCGGGAGCTTACGAGCAGTACTTC.

This sequence joins TRBV9 and TRBJ2-7, with TRBD2 as a possible D gene (6 bases). Germline lookup yields CDR1 SGDLS and CDR2 YYNGEE. The CDR3 covers 15 residues. V was cut by 4 bases and J by 12 bases, with 26 bases left in between. CDR3: CASSPRPEGPCGRYF. CDR3 coding DNA: TGTGCCAGCAGCCCACGACCGGAGGGACCCTGCGGGCGGTACTTC.